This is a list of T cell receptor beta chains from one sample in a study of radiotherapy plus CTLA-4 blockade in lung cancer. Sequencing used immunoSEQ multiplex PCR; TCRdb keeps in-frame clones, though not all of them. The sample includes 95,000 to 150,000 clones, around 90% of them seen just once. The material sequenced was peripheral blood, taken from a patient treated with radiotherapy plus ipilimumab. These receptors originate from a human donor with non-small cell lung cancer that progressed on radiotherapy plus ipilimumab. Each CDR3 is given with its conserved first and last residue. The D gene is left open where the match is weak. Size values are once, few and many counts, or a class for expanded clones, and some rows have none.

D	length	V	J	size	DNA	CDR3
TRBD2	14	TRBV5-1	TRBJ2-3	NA	TGCGCCAGCAGCTCGGGACTAGACGCAGATACGCAGTATTTT	CASSSGLDADTQYF
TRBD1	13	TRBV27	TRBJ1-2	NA	TGTGCCAGCAGTTTATTCCGACAGGGGCGAGGCACCTTC	CASSLFRQGRGTF
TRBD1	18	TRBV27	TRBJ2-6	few	TGTGCCAGCAGACTCGAGGGGACAGGGAAACCTGGGGCCAACGTCCTGACTTTC	CASRLEGTGKPGANVLTF
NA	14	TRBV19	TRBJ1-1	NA	TGTGCCAGTAGTACCTCAGGGTTCGGCACTGAAGCTTTCTTT	CASSTSGFGTEAFF
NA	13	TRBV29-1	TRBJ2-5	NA	TGCAGCGTTGACCAGGGACCCTTAGAGACCCAGTACTTC	CSVDQGPLETQYF
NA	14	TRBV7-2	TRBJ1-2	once	TGTGCCAGCAGTCCCCAATTGGGCAGCTATGGCTACACCTTC	CASSPQLGSYGYTF
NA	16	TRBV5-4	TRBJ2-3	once	TGTGCCAGCAGCTGGTTCCAGGGAGCCCAGATGAATACGCAGTATTTT	CASSWFQGAQMNTQYF
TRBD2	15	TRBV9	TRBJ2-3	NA	TGTGCCAGCAGCGGTAGCGGGAGAGGCGCAGATACGCAGTATTTT	CASSGSGRGADTQYF
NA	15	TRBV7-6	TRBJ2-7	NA	TGTGCCAGCAGCTTAGCGCGGGGACCGTCCTACGAGCAGTACTTC	CASSLARGPSYEQYF
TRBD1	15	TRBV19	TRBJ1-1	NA	TGTGCCAGTAGTAAACCGGGACAGGGCCACTTTGAAGCTTTCTTT	CASSKPGQGHFEAFF
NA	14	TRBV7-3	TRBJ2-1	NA	TGTGCCAGCAGCTTAGGTGGGGTTAATGATGAGCAGTTCTTC	CASSLGGVNDEQFF
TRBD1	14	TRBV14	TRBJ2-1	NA	TGTGCCAGCAGCCCCTTGGGACAGACCAATGAGCAGTTCTTC	CASSPLGQTNEQFF
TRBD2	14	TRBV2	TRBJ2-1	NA	TGTGCCAGCAGAGGGACTAGCGGTCACAATGAGCAGTTCTTC	CASRGTSGHNEQFF
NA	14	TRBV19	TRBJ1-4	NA	TGTGCCAGTAGTGGCGCACAGGTTGGTGAAAAACTGTTTTTT	CASSGAQVGEKLFF
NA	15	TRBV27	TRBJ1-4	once	TGTGCCAGCAGTCCGCAGACAGGAGGGAATGAAAAACTGTTTTTT	CASSPQTGGNEKLFF
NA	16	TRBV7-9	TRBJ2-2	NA	TGTGCCAGCAGCCCCCCATCTAGCGTGTACACCGGGGAGCTGTTTTTT	CASSPPSSVYTGELFF
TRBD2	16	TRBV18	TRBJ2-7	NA	TGTGCCAGCTCACCTTTGTTCCGACTAGCGGGAGACGAGCAGTACTTC	CASSPLFRLAGDEQYF
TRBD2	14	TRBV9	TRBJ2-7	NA	TGTGCCAGCAGCGCTGGACTAGCGGGGTACGAGCAGTACTTC	CASSAGLAGYEQYF
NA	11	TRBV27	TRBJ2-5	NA	TGTGCCAGCAGTTTAGGGGGGACCCAGTACTTC	CASSLGGTQYF
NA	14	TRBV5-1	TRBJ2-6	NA	TGCGCCAGCAGCTTAGATACGGGGGCCAACGTCCTGACTTTC	CASSLDTGANVLTF
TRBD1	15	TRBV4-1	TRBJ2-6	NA	TGCGCCAGCGGACAGGGGGTACTTGGGGCCAACGTCCTGACTTTC	CASGQGVLGANVLTF
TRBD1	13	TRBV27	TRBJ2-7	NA	TGTGCCAGCAGTTTAGGCAGGGGGCAGGAGCAGTACTTC	CASSLGRGQEQYF
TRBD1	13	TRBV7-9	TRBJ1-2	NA	TGTGCCAGCAGCACACAGGGGAACTATGGCTACACCTTC	CASSTQGNYGYTF
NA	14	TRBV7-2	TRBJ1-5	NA	TGTGCCAGCAGTTACAGAAAAACGAATCAGCCCCAGCATTTT	CASSYRKTNQPQHF
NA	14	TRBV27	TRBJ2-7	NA	TGTGCCAGCAGTTTAGGGACTTACTCCTACGAGCAGTACTTC	CASSLGTYSYEQYF
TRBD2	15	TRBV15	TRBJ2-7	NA	TGTGCCACCAGCAGAGAGGGAGGGGCCCTAAACGAGCAGTACTTC	CATSREGGALNEQYF
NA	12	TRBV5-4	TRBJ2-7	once	TGTGCCAGCAGCTTGGGTATCGGGAGCCCAAACTTC	CASSLGIGSPNF
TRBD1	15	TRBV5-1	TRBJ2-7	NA	TGCGCCAGCAGCCCGGATGGGACAGGGGCCTACGAGCAGTACTTC	CASSPDGTGAYEQYF
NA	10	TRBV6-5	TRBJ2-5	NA	TGTGCCAGCGGGCGAGAGACCCAGTACTTC	CASGRETQYF
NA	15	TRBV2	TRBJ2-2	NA	TGTGCCAGCAGTGAAGGGGGGTTGGACACCGGGGAGCTGTTTTTT	CASSEGGLDTGELFF
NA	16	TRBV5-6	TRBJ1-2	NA	TGTGCCAGCAGCGTCGGGACCTTACAGGGTAACTATGGCTACACCTTC	CASSVGTLQGNYGYTF
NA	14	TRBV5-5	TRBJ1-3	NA	TGTGCCAGCAGCTTGCCGCTCTCTGGAAACACCATATATTTT	CASSLPLSGNTIYF
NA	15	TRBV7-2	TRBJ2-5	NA	TGTGCCAGCAGCGACACGTTTCGGTACCAAGAGACCCAGTACTTC	CASSDTFRYQETQYF
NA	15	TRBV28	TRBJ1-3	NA	TGTGCCAGCAGTTTGGACGGAAACTCTGGAAACACCATATATTTT	CASSLDGNSGNTIYF
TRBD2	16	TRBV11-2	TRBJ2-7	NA	TGTGCCAGCAGCACCTGGACTAGCGCCTCTCCCTACGAGCAGTACTTC	CASSTWTSASPYEQYF
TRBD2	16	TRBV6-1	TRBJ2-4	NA	TGTGCCAGCAGTGTTTCTAGCGGGAGGGCCCAAAACATTCAGTACTTC	CASSVSSGRAQNIQYF
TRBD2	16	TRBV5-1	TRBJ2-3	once	TGCGCCAGCAGCTGGGGGTCTAGCGGGTACACAGATACGCAGTATTTT	CASSWGSSGYTDTQYF